This TCR beta chain is drawn from a study of CD8+CD57+ T cells in acquired aplastic anemia. Sequencing involved patients with CD8+CD57+ cell expansion previously shown by flow cytometry. The TCR beta profiling, which covered VDJ combination and CDR3 sequence, was carried out using genomic DNA as the template. TCRdb re-called the reads through MiXCR, storing one row per CDR3 protein. The data hold under 350,000 distinct CDR3 sequences, with roughly 61% observed a single time. The V end lost 5 bases, the J end lost 3 bases, and 13 bases lay between the germline ends. The CDR3 extends over 14 amino acids. CDR1 is SGHTA and CDR2 is FQGNSA in the germline V gene.

The sample comprised sorted CD4+, CD8+, or CD8+CD57+ T cells (not recorded which) from PBMCs. This sequence was found in a human donor with aplastic anemia. V and J are TRBV7-2 and TRBJ2-5; weak D call: TRBD2 (6 bases). The CDR3 coding sequence is TGTGCCAGCAGCGCCGGGACTTCCGAAGAGACCCAGTACTTC. Translation gives CASSAGTSEETQYF.